The clone carrying this T cell receptor (beta chain) was counted ten times or more. As yet, its antigen is unknown. The CDR3 consists of 17 residues. In germline, CDR1 is SNHLY, CDR2 FYNNEI. The germline V and J ends were trimmed by 3 bases and 2 bases, with 19 bases remaining between them. This entry belongs to a study of early T cells in non-severe SARS-CoV-2 infection. Study-level results: VDJdb-based matching was biased toward anti-spike CD8 responses and missed private and CD4 specificities.

From the 5' RACE reads, TCRdb called clonotypes with MiXCR, one entry per CDR3 protein. The sample records over 90,000 distinct CDR3 sequences, approximately 12% being singletons. The specimen was whole blood, collected at baseline. V gene TRBV2 combines with J gene TRBJ2-5, with D perhaps TRBD2 (6 bases). The sequence was collected from an adult who was a healthcare worker with PCR-confirmed SARS-CoV-2 infection or an uninfected control (not recorded which). The CDR3: CASSEEGIWQVQETQYF. The CDR3 DNA follows: TGTGCCAGCAGTGAGGAGGGGATCTGGCAGGTACAAGAGACCCAGTACTTC. Using reference TRBV2 and TRBJ2-5 for the parts outside the CDR3, the full variable domain is EPEVTQTPSHQVTQMGQEVILRCVPISNHLYFYWYRQILGQKVEFLVSFYNNEISEKSEIFDDQFSVERPDGSNFTLKIRSTKLEDSAMYFCASSEEGIWQVQETQYFGPGTRLLVL.